The 17 T cell receptor beta chains given below trace back to one sample, sequenced in a study of blood T cells in healthy people across ages. Then a second PCR, running roughly 7 to 11 cycles, was carried out with a sample-barcoded 5' primer and a J-beta primer mix. From the 5' RACE reads, TCRdb called clonotypes with MiXCR, one entry per CDR3 protein. The sample has approximately 780,000 distinct CDR3 sequences, roughly 25% seen once. These same records also appear under a second study, on T cells of mothers and their children.

The sequencing sample was made of blood. The receptors here all came from a boy aged 5-17 years in good health.

Only a few counts were recorded for this clonotype. The chain carries TRBV6-5 and TRBJ1-2, with D possibly being TRBD1 (5 bases). The CDR3 covers 13 residues. The germline V and J ends were trimmed by 7 bases and 8 bases, with 17 bases remaining between them. CDR1 and CDR2 (germline): MNHEY, SVGAGI. CDR3 sequence: CASTGQGREGYTF. The DNA for the CDR3 is TGTGCCAGCACGGGGCAGGGCAGAGAAGGCTACACCTTC.

The chain employs TRBV7-3 and TRBJ2-5; tentative D call: TRBD2 (6 bases). Matching the DNA end better, TRBJ2-1 makes the J call doubtful. The CDR3 has 18 amino acids. In germline, CDR1 is SGHTA, CDR2 FQGTGA. CDR3 region: CASSLWPGGESYANEQFF. CDR3 nucleotides: TGTGCCAGCAGCTTATGGCCGGGCGGGGAATCTTACGCCAATGAGCAGTTCTTC.

This clonotype was observed a few times. This rearrangement joins TRBV4-1 to TRBJ1-4, with D unresolved. The CDR3 is 14 amino acids. Trimming took 3 bases from V and 9 from J, leaving 14 bases between them. CDR1 MGHRA and CDR2 YSYEKL come from the germline V gene. The CDR3 DNA follows: TGCGCCAGCAGCCAGGGAGGAACAGTGAAAAAACTGTTTTTT. Protein product: CASSQGGTVKKLFF.

The chain employs TRBV3-1 and TRBJ2-3; D tentatively fits TRBD1 or TRBD2 (6 bases each). Germline V gives CDR1 LGHDT, CDR2 YNNKEL (reference sequence). Trimming took 1 base from V and 5 from J, leaving 16 bases between them. CDR3 length: 16 amino acids. The DNA of the CDR3 is TGTGCCAGCAGCCAAGTTACGGGGGCAATAAAAGATACGCAGTATTTT. It specifies CASSQVTGAIKDTQYF.

In its sample, this clonotype was seen a few times. The junction departs from the called germline gene at one end, perhaps through a read error. The rearrangement joins TRBV20-1 to TRBJ2-7; the D is unclear. The CDR3 covers 14 residues. Germline V gene sequence: CDR1 DFQATT, CDR2 SNEGSKA (reference sequence). The CDR3 loop reads CSARDPGSTYEQCF. In DNA, the CDR3 is TGCAGTGCTAGAGATCCTGGCAGTACCTACGAGCAGTGCTTC.

This clonotype was seen a few times. V usage is TRBV6-5 and J usage is TRBJ2-5, with TRBD1 as a possible D gene (6 bases). V lost 6 bases to trimming and J lost 7 bases, with 15 bases between them. Germline values: CDR1 MNHEY, CDR2 SVGAGI. The CDR3 has 13 amino acids. The CDR3 bases are TGTGCCAGCAGCCAGGGACATGGTAGGACCCAGTACTTC. It codes for CASSQGHGRTQYF.

The chain is built from TRBV7-2 and TRBJ2-5, with 11 bases identical to TRBD1. The DNA end favors TRBJ2-1, so the J call may be wrong. Germline V lookup: CDR1 SGHTA, CDR2 FQGNSA. The CDR3 is 16 amino acids. CDR3 nucleotides: TGTGCCAGCAGCTTAGAAGTCGGGACAGGGGGGAATGAGCAGTTCTTC. This translates into CASSLEVGTGGNEQFF.

The J gene is TRBJ1-1, the V gene TRBV6-1; D might be TRBD1 (5 bases). The CDR3 extends over 13 amino acids. Germline CDR1 reads MNHNS; CDR2 reads SASEGT. Trimming cost V 7 bases and J 4 bases, with 13 bases left between them. CDR3 amino acids: CASTKGETTEAFF. The CDR3 DNA reads TGTGCCAGCACCAAAGGGGAGACCACTGAAGCTTTCTTT.

This chain joins TRBV2 and TRBJ2-1; 8 nucleotides line up with TRBD2. V trimming: 3 bases; J trimming: 8 bases; junction bases outside the gene matches: 9. From germline, CDR1 is SNHLY and CDR2 FYNNEI. The CDR3 has 15 residues. CDR3 in DNA: TGTGCCAGCAGTGAGTCGGGGGGGAACTCGCATGAGCAGTTCTTC. Translating it yields CASSESGGNSHEQFF.

This clonotype has just a few counts. The chain is built from TRBV5-1 and TRBJ2-2; unclear D gene. Germline lookup yields CDR1 SGHRS and CDR2 YFSETQ. There are 16 residues in the CDR3. V was pared by 5 bases and J by 0 bases, with 14 bases between. CDR3 in DNA: TGCGCCAGCAGTACCGGACGGTATGCGAACACCGGGGAGCTGTTTTTT. This sequence encodes CASSTGRYANTGELFF.

This clonotype was seen a few times. V gene TRBV10-3 combines with J gene TRBJ1-4, with D maybe TRBD1 (5 bases). Germline assignment: CDR1 ENHRY and CDR2 SYGVKD. CDR3 size: 15 residues. V was shortened by 4 bases and J by 4 bases, with 13 bases between the two germline ends. This CDR3 is CAISVGGGVNEKLFF. For the CDR3, the DNA is TGTGCCATCAGTGTCGGGGGAGGGGTTAATGAAAAACTGTTTTTT.

This chain links TRBV20-1 with TRBJ1-2; D might be TRBD1 (6 bases). CDR3 length: 14 amino acids. Germline V gives CDR1 DFQATT, CDR2 SNEGSKA (reference sequence). V lost 5 bases, J lost 5 bases, and 18 bases lay in between. In nucleotides, the CDR3 is TGCAGTGCTGGAGCCCGGACAGATAGTTATGGCTACACCTTC. This gives the protein CSAGARTDSYGYTF.

This chain links TRBV9 with TRBJ2-5; no definite D call. Per the germline V gene, CDR1 is SGDLS and CDR2 is YYNGEE. The CDR3 runs 13 residues. With 4 bases removed from V and 7 bases from J, the gap between germline ends came to 14 bases. The CDR3 DNA reads as TGTGCCAGCAGCCCCTCAGTGCCCGGGACCCAGTACTTC. It yields the protein CASSPSVPGTQYF.

This clonotype was picked up a small number of times. The CDR3 spells CASTTVPQGGYTF. CDR3 in DNA: TGTGCCAGCACTACCGTCCCGCAGGGTGGCTACACCTTC. V gene TRBV2 combines with J gene TRBJ1-2; tentative D call: TRBD1 (5 bases). With 7 bases removed from V and 7 bases from J, the gap between germline ends came to 16 bases. This CDR3 comprises 13 residues. CDR1 and CDR2 (germline): SNHLY, FYNNEI.

The gene calls are TRBV29-1 and TRBJ2-5; weak D call: TRBD1 (6 bases). There are 14 residues in the CDR3. Germline lookup yields CDR1 SQVTM and CDR2 ANQGSEA. Trimming stripped 1 base from V and 1 base from J, with 10 bases between. CDR3: CSVEAPGVQETQYF. The CDR3 DNA sequence: TGCAGCGTTGAAGCCCCAGGGGTCCAAGAGACCCAGTACTTC.

There are a few counts of this clonotype. CDR3 sequence (DNA): TGTGCCACCAGCAGAGATCCCGGCAGGGCTAACTATGGCTACACCTTC. It is translated as CATSRDPGRANYGYTF. This rearrangement joins TRBV15 to TRBJ1-2; tentatively, D is TRBD1 (5 bases). The V end was cut by 0 bases, the J end by 0 bases, with 11 bases between. In germline, CDR1 is LNHNV, CDR2 YYDKDF (reference sequence). This CDR3 spans 16 amino acids. The full variable domain, its missing parts supplied by reference TRBV15 and TRBJ1-2, is DAMVIQNPRYQVTQFGKPVTLSCSQTLNHNVMYWYQQKSSQAPKLLFHYYDKDFNNEADTPDNFQSRRPNTSFCFLDIRSPGLGDTAMYLCATSRDPGRANYGYTFGSGTRLTVV.

The chain employs TRBV5-1 and TRBJ2-3, with D unresolved. This CDR3 is 14 amino acids long. Trimming left V 0 bases short and J 2 bases short, with 7 bases between. Per the germline V gene, CDR1 is SGHRS and CDR2 is YFSETQ. The CDR3 bases are TGCGCCAGCAGCTTGGACGCTTTCACAGATACGCAGTATTTT. This gives the protein CASSLDAFTDTQYF.